Following are 24 T cell receptor beta chains from one sample sequenced in a study of blood T cell repertoires in COVID-19. Sequencing was performed with immunoSEQ multiplex PCR; in TCRdb, only in-frame clones are kept and a portion is missing. Of 120,000 to 150,000 clones in the sample, approximately 82% were seen once. Sequenced sample: peripheral blood. The receptors shown here come from a human donor in a cohort sampled during active COVID-19.

The chain carries TRBV6-5 and TRBJ2-7, with D possibly matching TRBD2 (5 bases). Per germline, CDR1 MNHEY and CDR2 SVGAGI. Trimming removed 9 bases from V and 4 bases from J, with 16 bases in between. The CDR3 loop spans 13 amino acids. This chain's CDR3 is CASPPGAGYEQYF. In DNA, the CDR3 is TGTGCCAGTCCTCCCGGTGCGGGTTACGAGCAGTACTTC.

This clone was counted a single time. J is TRBJ1-2 and V is TRBV13; D is uncertain. Deletions cut 3 bases from V and 2 bases from J, with 4 bases between. Germline-derived CDR1 and CDR2 are PRHDT and FYEKMQ (reference sequence). The CDR3 consists of 12 residues. The CDR3 loop reads CASSLSNYGYTF. In DNA form, the CDR3 reads TGTGCCAGCAGCTTGTCGAACTATGGCTACACCTTC.

The chain couples TRBV7-9 to TRBJ2-1; TRBD2 matches at 14 bases. Trimming took 5 bases from V and 5 from J; bases not matched to a gene: 2. The CDR3 is made up of 15 amino acids. Germline V lookup: CDR1 SEHNR, CDR2 FQNEAQ (reference sequence). The DNA for the CDR3 is TGTGCCAGCAGCCCGGGACTAGCGGGAGACAATGAGCAGTTCTTC. Translating gives CASSPGLAGDNEQFF.

This clone was detected once. The genes are TRBV2 and TRBJ1-1; TRBD1 might be the D (5 bases). Germline V gene lookup returns CDR1 SNHLY and CDR2 FYNNEI. The CDR3 contains 13 residues. Trimming pared 2 bases from V and 10 bases from J, leaving 14 bases between. CDR3 DNA sequence: TGTGCCAGCAGTGAAATTTTCGTTAGGGGAGCTTTCTTT. Its protein is CASSEIFVRGAFF.

The chain has TRBV20-1 and TRBJ1-1; D remains ambiguous. CDR1 is DFQATT and CDR2 is SNEGSKA in the germline V gene (reference sequence). This CDR3 has 11 residues. V lost 6 bases and J 1 base, leaving 6 bases between the germline ends. CDR3 coding DNA: TGCAGTGCCCCAGAGAACACTGAAGCTTTCTTT. This codes for CSAPENTEAFF.

V is TRBV27 and J is TRBJ1-1; TRBD1 might be the D (6 bases). Trimming shortened V by 6 bases and J by 5 bases, and 10 bases separated the two germline ends. This CDR3 is built from 12 residues. Germline loops: CDR1 MNHEY, CDR2 SMNVEV (reference sequence). As DNA, the CDR3 is TGTGCCAGCAGGGACAGCAAAACTGAAGCTTTCTTT. Protein product: CASRDSKTEAFF.

Only a few counts were recorded for this clone. J is TRBJ2-7 and V is TRBV9; 9 positions agree with TRBD1. The V and J ends lost 0 bases and 4 bases, in that order; junction bases with no gene match: 14. The CDR3 totals 18 residues. The germline V gene encodes CDR1 SGDLS and CDR2 YYNGEE. The CDR3: CASSVGPIRTGERYEQYF. The DNA for the CDR3 is TGTGCCAGCAGCGTAGGCCCCATCCGGACAGGGGAGAGGTACGAGCAGTACTTC. The full variable domain, its missing parts supplied by reference TRBV9 and TRBJ2-7, is DSGVTQTPKHLITATGQRVTLRCSPRSGDLSVYWYQQSLDQGLQFLIQYYNGEERAKGNILERFSAQQFPDLHSELNLSSLELGDSALYFCASSVGPIRTGERYEQYFGPGTRLTVT.

The chain joins TRBV6-5 to TRBJ2-7, with TRBD1 identical over 9 bases. The CDR3 consists of 15 residues. The V gene's germline CDR1 is MNHEY and CDR2 SVGAGI. The trim removed 6 bases at V and 2 bases at J, leaving 8 bases unmatched. This CDR3 is CASRITGGEAYEQYF. In nucleotides, the CDR3 is TGTGCCAGCAGGATCACAGGGGGCGAGGCCTACGAGCAGTACTTC.

The rearrangement uses TRBV9 and TRBJ2-1, with D tentatively TRBD2 (5 bases). Trimming took off 4 bases at V and 0 bases at J, with 26 bases between the two ends. The V gene's germline CDR1 is SGDLS and CDR2 YYNGEE. This CDR3 is built from 20 residues. CDR3 amino acids: CASSFRALRGSSFSYNEQFF. The CDR3 DNA reads as TGTGCCAGCAGCTTCCGGGCCCTCCGGGGTAGCTCCTTCTCCTACAATGAGCAGTTCTTC.

The table lists this clone with a count of one. The chain joins TRBV11-2 to TRBJ2-7, with 8 bases identical to TRBD1. There are 16 residues in the CDR3. The germline gives CDR1 SGHAT, CDR2 FQNNGV. Losses at the gene ends were 1 base for V and 4 bases for J; bases not matched to a gene: 9. The CDR3 loop reads CASSLGSGGEGYEQYF. In DNA, the CDR3 is TGTGCCAGCAGCTTAGGGTCAGGGGGCGAAGGGTACGAGCAGTACTTC.

The J gene is TRBJ1-5, the V gene TRBV7-2; 7 bases line up with TRBD1. The CDR3 runs 17 residues. Per germline, CDR1 SGHTA and CDR2 FQGNSA. Trimming at V came to 5 bases and at J to 4 bases, leaving 14 bases not matched to a gene. CDR3 bases: TGTGCCAGCAGCGAGGGGTACCCGGGCAGGGGGAATCAGCCCCAGCATTTT. This sequence encodes CASSEGYPGRGNQPQHF.

This clone has a handful of counts. The chain employs TRBV5-1 and TRBJ1-6; D remains ambiguous. The V gene's germline CDR1 is SGHRS and CDR2 YFSETQ. Trimming shortened V by 0 bases and J by 8 bases, and 9 bases separated the two germline ends. The CDR3 covers 14 residues. CDR3: CASSLEPADSPLHF. Written as DNA, the CDR3 is TGCGCCAGCAGCTTGGAGCCCGCCGATTCACCCCTCCACTTT.

The chain combines TRBV11-1 with TRBJ2-5; 7 bases map to TRBD1. Germline loops: CDR1 SGHAT, CDR2 FQDESV (reference sequence). With 8 bases clipped from V and 0 bases from J, the junction kept 3 bases outside the gene matches. There are 13 residues in the CDR3. The CDR3 sequence is CASSGTDQETQYF. CDR3 sequence (DNA): TGTGCCAGCTCGGGGACAGACCAAGAGACCCAGTACTTC.

The J gene is TRBJ2-7, the V gene TRBV7-6, with 9 bases identical to TRBD1. CDR1 and CDR2 from the germline V gene are SGHVS and FNYEAQ. The length of the CDR3 is 15 residues. With V trimmed by 1 base and J by 9 bases, 10 bases remained unmatched. CDR3 residues: CASSLGQGQGSVQYF. CDR3 bases: TGTGCCAGCAGCTTAGGGCAGGGACAGGGTAGCGTGCAGTACTTC.

The V gene is TRBV2, the J gene TRBJ2-5; a possible D gene is TRBD2 (6 bases). The ends were cut back, 8 bases at V and 3 bases at J, with 13 bases in the middle. Germline CDR1 SNHLY, CDR2 FYNNEI. The CDR3 totals 13 residues. The CDR3 DNA reads TGTGCCAGCGCACCGCGGAGGGAAGAGACCCAGTACTTC. Its translation is CASAPRREETQYF.

This chain connects TRBV7-2 to TRBJ1-4; the match to TRBD1 covers 9 bases. The germline V gene encodes CDR1 SGHTA and CDR2 FQGNSA. The V gene end was trimmed by 1 base and the J gene end by 7 bases; junction bases not matched to a gene: 7. This CDR3 region has 16 residues. CDR3 sequence: CASSLDTGDRVEKLFF. CDR3 in DNA: TGTGCCAGCAGCTTAGACACCGGGGACAGGGTTGAAAAACTGTTTTTT.

The chain employs TRBV19 and TRBJ2-1, with 11 bases lining up with TRBD2. Trimming took 6 bases from V and 8 from J; bases not matched to a gene: 12. CDR1 and CDR2 (germline): LNHDA, SQIVND (reference sequence). The CDR3 runs to 16 residues. DNA for the CDR3: TGTGCCAGTAGATCATACGGGACTAGCGGCGGAGATGAGCAGTTCTTC. It specifies CASRSYGTSGGDEQFF.

The chain uses TRBV19 and TRBJ2-3; 8 bases map to TRBD2. From germline, CDR1 is LNHDA and CDR2 SQIVND (reference sequence). This CDR3 is built from 15 residues. With V trimmed by 4 bases and J by 5 bases, 8 bases remained unmatched. The chain's CDR3 is CASSTPGLVRDTQYF. CDR3 DNA sequence: TGTGCCAGTAGTACCCCGGGACTAGTTAGAGATACGCAGTATTTT.

V and J are TRBV5-1 and TRBJ2-1; 11 nucleotides line up with TRBD2. CDR1 and CDR2 (germline): SGHRS, YFSETQ. J gave up 10 bases and V 5 bases, and 11 bases lay outside the gene matches. This CDR3 has 15 residues. The DNA for the CDR3 is TGCGCCAGCAGACCAGATAGCGGGAGGGCCCGGGAGCAGTTCTTC. Translating gives CASRPDSGRAREQFF.

This clone was seen a single time. The CDR3 DNA is TGCGCCAGCAGCTCCGGACAGGCCGATAGAACTAATGAAAAACTGTTTTTT. This translates into CASSSGQADRTNEKLFF. This chain joins TRBV5-1 and TRBJ1-4; 7 bases line up with TRBD1. CDR3 length: 17 amino acids. V lost 3 bases, J lost 1 base, and 9 bases stayed unmatched. CDR1 is SGHRS, CDR2 YFSETQ, per germline. Full variable domain (remainder filled in from reference TRBV5-1 and TRBJ1-4): KAGVTQTPRYLIKTRGQQVTLSCSPISGHRSVSWYQQTPGQGLQFLFEYFSETQRNKGNFPGRFSGRQFSNSRSEMNVSTLELGDSALYLCASSSGQADRTNEKLFFGSGTQLSVL.

This clone was detected once. The rearrangement uses TRBV3-1 (or the pseudogene TRBV3-2) and TRBJ2-1; the match to TRBD2 covers 10 bases. The CDR3 is 17 residues long. Germline V CDR1 and CDR2: LGHDT, YNNKEL (reference sequence). V dropped 2 bases and J dropped 3; count of bases not matched to a gene: 7. The CDR3 region is CASSQSPSGGFYNEQFF. The CDR3, as DNA: TGTGCCAGCAGCCAATCCCCTAGCGGGGGCTTCTACAATGAGCAGTTCTTC.

This clone was detected once. The rearrangement joins TRBV7-9 to TRBJ2-7, with 8 bases identical to TRBD1. With 6 bases clipped from V and 1 base from J, the junction kept 5 bases outside the gene matches. CDR3 length: 14 residues. Germline CDR1 and CDR2: SEHNR and FQNEAQ (reference sequence). The CDR3: CASRSGTGSYEQYF. CDR3 coding DNA: TGTGCCAGCAGATCGGGGACAGGATCCTACGAGCAGTACTTC. The full variable domain, with the rest looked up from reference TRBV7-9 and TRBJ2-7, is DTGVSQNPRHKITKRGQNVTFRCDPISEHNRLYWYRQTLGQGPEFLTYFQNEAQLEKSRLLSDRFSAERPKGSFSTLEIQRTEQGDSAMYLCASRSGTGSYEQYFGPGTRLTVT.

In its sample, this clone was seen a few times. V is TRBV7-9 and J is TRBJ2-1; the D gene is possibly TRBD1 (6 bases). Germline-derived CDR1 and CDR2 are SEHNR and FQNEAQ (reference sequence). The CDR3 sequence is 15 residues long. V shed 5 bases and J shed 6 bases, with 17 bases lying between them. CDR3 DNA: TGTGCCAGCAGCCAAGAGGCAGGGGTCAGCAATGAGCAGTTCTTC. Amino acids: CASSQEAGVSNEQFF.

This chain joins TRBV20-1 and TRBJ2-5; 7 bases agree with TRBD1. CDR1 is DFQATT and CDR2 is SNEGSKA in the germline V gene (reference sequence). The J segment lost 0 bases and the V segment lost 6 bases, leaving 10 bases of the junction unmatched. The CDR3 has 15 residues. The CDR3 loop reads CSASPGQTYQETQYF. CDR3 DNA sequence: TGCAGTGCCAGTCCGGGACAGACTTACCAAGAGACCCAGTACTTC.